Below, 10 T cell receptor beta chains from the same sample are listed, as sequenced in a study of stem cell transplantation in POMP-related autoinflammatory disease (TCRdb year 2021). Overall study results and their limits: The number of unique TRB V-J gene pairings in PRAID patients was restricted. Across all analyzed T-cell subsets, PRAID patients tended toward lower TRB diversity and higher clonality.

Preparation of the library involved the immunoSEQ multiplex PCR assay. Sourced from immuneACCESS, this table was stored by TCRdb with only in-frame sequences that have V and J called. A share of the clones is absent; for the studies checked, an unresolved V gene accounts for under half, and the remainder has no known explanation. The sample yields about 10,000 clones; approximately 86% were counted once. The leading ten clones occupy about half of the sample. This sample's time point label indicates: before hematopoietic stem cell transplant. For these receptors, no antigen is known. This sample comprised CD8+ T cells from PBMCs, obtained before stem cell transplantation. These receptors were obtained from a human donor with POMP-related autoinflammation and immune dysregulation (PRAID).

The J gene is TRBJ1-3, the V gene TRBV13; D remains ambiguous. V was shortened by 0 bases and J by 2 bases, with 5 bases between the two germline ends. The CDR3 sequence is 14 residues long. Germline CDR1 and CDR2: PRHDT and FYEKMQ (reference sequence). CDR3 sequence: CASSLGGPGNTIYF. The CDR3 DNA sequence: TGTGCCAGCAGCTTAGGGGGTCCTGGAAACACCATATATTTT.

The chain links TRBV29-1 to TRBJ2-7, with no clear D. This CDR3 has 13 residues. Germline V gives CDR1 SQVTM, CDR2 ANQGSEA. Trimming removed 0 bases from V and 1 base from J, with 7 bases in between. CDR3: CSVEDTESYEQYF. The CDR3 nucleotides are TGCAGCGTTGAAGACACCGAGTCCTACGAGCAGTACTTC.

J is TRBJ2-2 and V is TRBV7-6, with D tentatively TRBD1 (5 bases). V lost 1 base, J lost 6 bases, and 6 bases lay in between. The CDR3 loop spans 13 amino acids. Germline V gene sequence: CDR1 SGHVS, CDR2 FNYEAQ. CDR3: CASSLGRAGELFF. CDR3 DNA: TGTGCCAGCAGCTTAGGCAGGGCCGGGGAGCTGTTTTTT.

V gene TRBV29-1 combines with J gene TRBJ1-2, with D unclear. In germline, CDR1 is SQVTM, CDR2 ANQGSEA. The CDR3 contains 11 residues. Between the trimmed V and J ends, which lost 8 bases and 4 bases, there was a span of 11 bases. CDR3 sequence: CSSRGLYGYTF. The CDR3 DNA reads as TGCAGCTCCCGCGGCCTCTATGGCTACACCTTC.

This chain joins TRBV5-4 and TRBJ1-6, with D hard to call. Per germline, CDR1 SGHNT and CDR2 YYREEE (reference sequence). Between the trimmed V and J ends, which lost 0 bases and 10 bases, there was a span of 11 bases. This CDR3 contains 14 residues. The CDR3 sequence: CASSLDGMGSPLHF. The CDR3 region has the DNA TGTGCCAGCAGCTTGGACGGTATGGGATCACCCCTCCACTTT. Full variable domain (missing parts from reference TRBV5-4 and TRBJ1-6): ETGVTQSPTHLIKTRGQQVTLRCSSQSGHNTVSWYQQALGQGPQFIFQYYREEENGRGNFPPRFSGLQFPNYSSELNVNALELDDSALYLCASSLDGMGSPLHFGNGTRLTVT.

The V call is TRBV19, the J call TRBJ2-3; 7 bases agree with TRBD2. Germline CDR1 reads LNHDA; CDR2 reads SQIVND (reference sequence). This CDR3 comprises 15 residues. Trimming at V came to 3 bases and at J to 0 bases, leaving 3 bases not matched to a gene. The CDR3 spells CASSMSSGSTDTQYF. As DNA, the CDR3 is TGTGCCAGTAGTATGTCTAGCGGTAGCACAGATACGCAGTATTTT. Using reference TRBV19 and TRBJ2-3 for the parts outside the CDR3, the full variable domain is DGGITQSPKYLFRKEGQNVTLSCEQNLNHDAMYWYRQDPGQGLRLIYYSQIVNDFQKGDIAEGYSVSREKKESFPLTVTSAQKNPTAFYLCASSMSSGSTDTQYFGPGTRLTVL.

The chain has TRBV7-9 and TRBJ2-1; 7 bases fit TRBD2. CDR1 is SEHNR, CDR2 FQNEAQ, per germline (reference sequence). There are 14 residues in the CDR3. V shed 1 base and J 6 bases; nucleotides not matched to a gene: 3. The CDR3 sequence: CASSLDRGGNEQFF. DNA for the CDR3: TGTGCCAGCAGCTTAGATCGCGGGGGCAATGAGCAGTTCTTC.

The CDR3 is CASSYSGVNYGYTF. CDR3 nucleotides: TGTGCCAGCAGTTACTCAGGGGTGAACTATGGCTACACCTTC. The rearrangement links TRBV6-5 to TRBJ1-2; TRBD1 might be the D (5 bases). The germline gives CDR1 MNHEY, CDR2 SVGAGI. The CDR3 runs to 14 residues. Trimming cost V 0 bases and J 2 bases, with 7 bases left between them.

The chain links TRBV30 to TRBJ1-1, with 7 bases that match TRBD1. Germline CDR1 is GTSNPN and CDR2 is SVGIG (reference sequence). The V gene end was trimmed by 0 bases and the J gene end by 0 bases; junction bases not matched to a gene: 7. The CDR3 extends over 16 amino acids. CDR3 nucleotides: TGTGCCTGGAGTGTAGGTGACAGGGAGTTGAACACTGAAGCTTTCTTT. Protein sequence: CAWSVGDRELNTEAFF.

This rearrangement joins TRBV30 to TRBJ1-1; D is possibly TRBD1 (5 bases). This CDR3 contains 14 residues. CDR1 is GTSNPN, CDR2 SVGIG, per germline (reference sequence). V lost 0 bases and J 4 bases, leaving 12 bases between the germline ends. Written as DNA, the CDR3 is TGTGCCTGGAGTGTGTTATGGGGGATCACTGAAGCTTTCTTT. Amino acid sequence: CAWSVLWGITEAFF.